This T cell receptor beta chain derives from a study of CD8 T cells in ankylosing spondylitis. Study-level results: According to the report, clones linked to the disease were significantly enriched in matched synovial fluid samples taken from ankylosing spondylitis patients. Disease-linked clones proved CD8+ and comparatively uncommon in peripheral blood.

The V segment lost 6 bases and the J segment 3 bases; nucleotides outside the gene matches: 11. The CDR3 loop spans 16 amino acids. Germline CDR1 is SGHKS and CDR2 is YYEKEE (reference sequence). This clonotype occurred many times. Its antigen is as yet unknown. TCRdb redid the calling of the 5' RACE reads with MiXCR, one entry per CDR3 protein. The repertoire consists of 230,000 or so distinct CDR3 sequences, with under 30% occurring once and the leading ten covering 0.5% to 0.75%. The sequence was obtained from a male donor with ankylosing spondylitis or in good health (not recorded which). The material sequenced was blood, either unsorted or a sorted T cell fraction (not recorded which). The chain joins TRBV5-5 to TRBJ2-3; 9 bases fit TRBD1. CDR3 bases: TGTGCCAGCACCCTAACTAGGACAGGGGCAACAGATACGCAGTATTTT. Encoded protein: CASTLTRTGATDTQYF.